These 2 T cell receptor beta chains were sequenced from one sample in a study of OX40 agonist ivuxolimab in advanced cancers. Profiling relied on immunoSEQ multiplex PCR, and the TCRdb table lists in-frame clones only, not all of them. The repertoire includes 65,000 to 95,000 clones, roughly 84% of them detected once, and 5.5% to 6.5% sits in the top ten. The material was CD4+ or CD8+ T cells sorted from blood, obtained in a trial of the OX40 agonist ivuxolimab. All receptors derive from an adult with an advanced solid tumor such as melanoma, head and neck, liver or kidney cancer.

V gene TRBV5-6 combines with J gene TRBJ2-7; tentatively, D is TRBD2 (6 bases). The CDR3 extends over 14 amino acids. Germline CDR1 SGHDT, CDR2 YYEEEE. Trimming removed 7 bases from V and 3 bases from J, with 17 bases in between. The CDR3: CASPAWWTNYEQYF. The CDR3 nucleotides read TGTGCCAGCCCAGCTTGGTGGACTAACTACGAGCAGTACTTC.

The chain is built from TRBV5-1 and TRBJ1-6; the match to TRBD1 covers 8 bases. The CDR3 is made up of 14 amino acids. Germline CDR1 SGHRS, CDR2 YFSETQ. After removal of 0 bases from V and 8 bases from J, the junction contained 1 base not matched to a gene. The CDR3 bases are TGCGCCAGCAGCTTGGCACAGGGGGATTCACCCCTCCACTTT. This translates into CASSLAQGDSPLHF.